These 9 T cell receptor beta chains came from one sample sequenced in a study of cytomegalovirus exposure and HLA in healthy donors. The PCR used 60 Vbeta and 13 Jbeta primers. TCRdb's copy holds only in-frame clones and misses some; the assay was immunoSEQ multiplex PCR. This sample has more than 100,000 clones, with 85% to 90% found just once. Sequences were obtained from PBMCs. Every receptor here comes from a woman aged 25 to 39 in good health and CMV-seronegative.

This sequence joins TRBV6-6 and TRBJ2-7; possible D gene TRBD1, 6 bases. CDR3 length: 14 residues. The V end lost 5 bases, the J end lost 6 bases, and 17 bases lay between the germline ends. Germline V gives CDR1 MNHNY, CDR2 SVGAGI (reference sequence). The CDR3 nucleotides are TGTGCCAGCAGTGACAGGACGCTTCATGGCGAGCAGTACTTC. Translated, it gives CASSDRTLHGEQYF.

The CDR3 sequence is CAWSVAGHRSPLHF. The DNA for the CDR3 is TGTGCCTGGAGTGTTGCGGGGCACAGGTCACCCCTCCACTTT. The chain carries TRBV30 and TRBJ1-6, with D perhaps matching TRBD1 (5 bases). In germline, CDR1 is GTSNPN, CDR2 SVGIG (reference sequence). The CDR3 is 14 residues long. The V end was cut by 0 bases, the J end by 10 bases, with 13 bases between.

The chain employs TRBV5-6 and TRBJ2-2; D possibly corresponds to TRBD2 (6 bases). Germline CDR1 is SGHDT and CDR2 is YYEEEE. This CDR3 region has 16 residues. V lost 2 bases and J lost 2, with 13 bases in between. CDR3: CASSFWVSGNTGELFF. As DNA, the CDR3 is TGTGCCAGCAGCTTTTGGGTTAGCGGTAACACCGGGGAGCTGTTTTTT.

This sequence joins TRBV11-2 and TRBJ2-1, with 13 bases identical to TRBD2. Losses at the gene ends were 2 bases for V and 12 bases for J; bases not matched to a gene: 7. This CDR3 has 15 amino acids. Germline V CDR1 and CDR2: SGHAT, FQNNGV. The CDR3 sequence is CASSLRLAGGRVQFF. CDR3 DNA: TGTGCCAGCAGCTTAAGACTAGCGGGAGGCCGGGTGCAGTTCTTC.

V and J are TRBV9 and TRBJ2-5; no reliable D call. The CDR3 is 13 amino acids. CDR1 and CDR2 (germline): SGDLS, YYNGEE. V lost 4 bases, J lost 5 bases, and 12 bases lay in between. In nucleotides, the CDR3 is TGTGCCAGCAGCCCAGGTGGTAGGGAGACCCAGTACTTC. It specifies CASSPGGRETQYF.

V usage is TRBV5-1 and J usage is TRBJ1-1; possible D gene TRBD1, 5 bases. This CDR3 is built from 14 residues. Germline-derived CDR1 and CDR2 are SGHRS and YFSETQ. Trimming shortened V by 1 base and J by 3 bases, and 10 bases separated the two germline ends. The chain's CDR3 is CASSLSRVDTEAFF. The CDR3 DNA is TGCGCCAGCAGCTTGTCCAGGGTAGACACTGAAGCTTTCTTT.

The chain recombines TRBV28 with TRBJ2-5; 9 bases match TRBD2. In germline, CDR1 is MDHEN, CDR2 SYDVKM. Losses at the gene ends were 5 bases for V and 2 bases for J; bases not matched to a gene: 6. The CDR3 sequence is 15 residues long. The CDR3, as DNA: TGTGCCAGCAGTGGCGGGGGGGCCGGGCAAGAGACCCAGTACTTC. This encodes CASSGGGAGQETQYF.

The chain joins TRBV4-2 to TRBJ2-7, with D hard to call. This CDR3 contains 15 residues. Germline CDR1 is LGHNA and CDR2 is YNFKEQ. V lost 4 bases and J 1 base, leaving 14 bases between the germline ends. The CDR3 region is CASSPRWAGSYEQYF. CDR3 in DNA: TGTGCCAGCAGCCCCCGGTGGGCAGGTTCCTACGAGCAGTACTTC.

As regards this clone: The same CDR3 is also encoded by other DNA sequences in this sample. The V call is TRBV30, the J call TRBJ2-7; 12 nucleotides agree with TRBD2. There are 15 residues in the CDR3. Germline V gene data show CDR1 as GTSNPN and CDR2 as SVGIG (reference sequence). The V gene end was trimmed by 1 base and the J gene end by 13 bases; junction bases not matched to a gene: 14. The CDR3 sequence is CAWSEGPGTSGFSYF. The CDR3 region has the DNA TGTGCCTGGAGTGAGGGTCCCGGGACTAGCGGGTTCTCCTACTTC.